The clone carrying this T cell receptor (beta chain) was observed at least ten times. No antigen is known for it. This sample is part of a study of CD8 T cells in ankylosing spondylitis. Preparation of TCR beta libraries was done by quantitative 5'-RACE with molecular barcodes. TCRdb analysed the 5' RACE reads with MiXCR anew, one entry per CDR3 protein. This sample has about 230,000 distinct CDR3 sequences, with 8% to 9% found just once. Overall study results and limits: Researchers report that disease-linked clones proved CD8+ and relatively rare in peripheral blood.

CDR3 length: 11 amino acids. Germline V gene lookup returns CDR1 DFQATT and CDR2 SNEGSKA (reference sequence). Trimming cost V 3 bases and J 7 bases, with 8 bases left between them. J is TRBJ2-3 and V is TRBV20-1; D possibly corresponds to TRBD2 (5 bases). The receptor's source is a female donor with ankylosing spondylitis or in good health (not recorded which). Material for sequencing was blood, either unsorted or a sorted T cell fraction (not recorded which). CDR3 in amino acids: CSASWRYTQYF. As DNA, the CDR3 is TGCAGTGCTAGTTGGAGGTATACGCAGTATTTT.